This TCR beta chain was retrieved from a study of regulatory T cells in long-lasting Graves disease (dated by TCRdb to 2020 to 2022). For the study in its entirety: Persistent Graves' disease was defined as persistently positive TSH receptor autoantibodies together with antithyroid drug treatment for over 5 years. Persistent Graves' disease patients in the clinical cohort had taken antithyroid drugs for around 10 years on average. The study was registered as a clinical trial and conducted in China. Patients with persistent Graves' disease were compared with patients with newly diagnosed Graves' disease using TCR sequencing and RNA sequencing of peripheral blood. A total of roughly 35 samples were covered by TCR sequencing, comprising roughly 13 persistent and approximately 20 newly diagnosed Graves' disease patients. Study-wide conclusions, independent of this receptor: Compared with newly diagnosed patients, patients with persistent Graves' disease had lower TCR Shannon entropy and fewer highly expanded clones, which suggests clonal expansion. The study examined only peripheral blood because the primary lesion, thyroid tissue, could not be accessed. Persistent patients shared more public clonotypes among themselves (under 3,000) than newly diagnosed patients did (nearly 1,000). Sequencing and analysis were restricted to the TCR beta chain. The authors acknowledged the small sample size as a limitation that may reduce accuracy. Preferential use of TRBV28, TRBJ1-2 and TRBJ2-5 was observed in persistent disease, whereas TRBV20-1 and TRBJ2-1 were favored in newly diagnosed disease.

Comments on this clonotype: There is no known antigen for this receptor. No clone much larger than this one lies a single base away; base qualities are absent.

The sample's time point label, in plain terms: persistent/refractory GD, antithyroid drugs over 5 years with positive TRAb. For both TCR sequencing and RNA sequencing, RNA was extracted from PBMCs in TRIzol. The diagnosis of Graves' disease followed American Thyroid Association guidelines. Patients were recruited from an endocrinology department in Xi'an, China. Each patient gave approximately 9 milliliters of peripheral blood, collected in an EDTA anticoagulant tube. Ficoll Paque Plus density gradient separation was used to isolate PBMCs, and no further T cell sorting was done. An Agilent 2100 Bioanalyzer and agarose gel were used to assess RNA quality, and a NanoDrop 2000 was used to measure RNA concentration. Library preparation was by multiplex PCR. The instrument given in TCRdb is Illumina HiSeq 4000. CDR3 regions were amplified by Arm-PCR with iRepertoire HTBI primers to construct TCR beta libraries. Gel purification was performed on PCR products prior to sequencing. The authors processed their data as follows. A total of under 80 TRBV and 14 TRBJ segments were identified across samples and were used for gene usage analysis of CDR3 amino acid clonotypes. COPE and FqMerger were used to merge the filtered high-quality paired reads into contigs. BLAST was used to align contigs to the IMGT TRBV, TRBD and TRBJ reference genes, and CDR3 was defined following IMGT. Any clonotype with a frequency above 0.1% was counted as a highly expanded clone. Shannon entropy was used to measure repertoire diversity, and the Gini coefficient was used to measure V-J evenness. A clonotype found in more than one individual was treated as public. In-frame beta chains were kept once TCRdb had trimmed the public reads at Q25 with fastp and called clones with MiXCR. Entries that share a CDR3 protein sequence are merged under the most common genes and DNA. It is TCRdb's table, rather than the study itself, that gives the V and J calls and clone size. The sample table contains roughly 500,000 distinct CDR3 sequences; only one count was recorded for about a fifth of them. Jointly, the top ten make up over 7.5% of the sample.

CDR1 and CDR2 were assigned from the germline V gene as MNHEY and SVGEGT. The CDR3 contains 15 residues, cysteine and phenylalanine counted. Only the CDR3 part of the read is kept: 45 bases, read in frame from the first base. V and J lose 7 bases and 2 bases, and a span of 12 bases separates them. Sequenced material: peripheral blood mononuclear cells (PBMCs), taken when the disease was refractory, from a patient treated with antithyroid drugs. The sequence came from a female donor with Graves disease. The sequence is built from TRBV6-2 or TRBV6-3 and TRBJ1-6; tentative D gene TRBD1, with 5 bases matching. The nucleotide sequence reads TGTGCCAGCACCCCGAGGGGAACCTATAATTCACCCCTCCACTTT. It codes for CASTPRGTYNSPLHF.